Only one count was recorded for the clone carrying this T cell receptor beta chain. The sample belongs to a study of shared clonotypes between healthy human individuals. Profiling relied on immunoSEQ multiplex PCR, and the TCRdb table lists in-frame clones only, not all of them. The sample consists of about half a million clones, less than 80% of them appearing once. Adult Caucasians living in Nashville, Tennessee made up all of the donors. The CDR3 consists of 15 residues. V gave up 3 bases and J gave up 1 base; unmatched junction bases: 3. Germline-derived CDR1 and CDR2 are SGHNT and YYREEE (reference sequence).

Sequenced sample: PBMCs. This clonotype was obtained from a woman in her forties in good health. Some clones in this sample may be carry-over from other donors' samples. V is TRBV5-4 and J is TRBJ2-3, with 9 bases fitting TRBD2. Here the CDR3 reads CASSSRTSGTDTQYF. The CDR3 nucleotides are TGTGCCAGCAGCTCAAGGACTAGCGGCACAGATACGCAGTATTTT.